Presented here are 7 T cell receptor beta chains from one specimen sequenced in a study of PD-1 blockade in classical Hodgkin lymphoma (TCRdb year 2020). According to the study, the label for this sample's time point signals: cycle 1 day 1 (C1D1), immediately before nivolumab initiation. All trial patients had relapsed after autologous stem cell transplantation, with cohorts A, B and C differing in prior brentuximab vedotin exposure. Library preparation used the immunoSEQ multiplex PCR assay. What TCRdb holds here is the immuneACCESS table cut down to in-frame rearrangements. Part of the clones is not present; checked against another copy, under half of the missing clones reflect an unresolved V gene, and the others are unexplained. A total of about 97,000 clones appear in this sample, 65% to 85% of them only once. The ten largest account for 10% to 15% of the sample. This material consisted of peripheral blood mononuclear cells (PBMCs), taken at baseline. Source of these receptors: a human donor with classical Hodgkin lymphoma.

This rearrangement joins TRBV10-1 to TRBJ2-5; tentatively, D is TRBD1 or TRBD2 (5 bases each). The germline V gene encodes CDR1 WNHNN and CDR2 SYGVQD (reference sequence). This CDR3 is 14 amino acids long. Trimming pared 3 bases from V and 2 bases from J, leaving 10 bases between. The CDR3 loop is CASSDGTAQETQYF. CDR3 nucleotide sequence: TGCGCCAGCAGTGACGGGACCGCTCAAGAGACCCAGTACTTC.

The chain recombines TRBV6-5 with TRBJ2-2, with D unresolved. The V gene's germline CDR1 is MNHEY and CDR2 SVGAGI. The CDR3 has 13 amino acids. V was pared by 9 bases and J by 0 bases, with 8 bases between. The CDR3: CASQDANTGELFF. The DNA of the CDR3 is TGTGCCAGTCAGGACGCGAACACCGGGGAGCTGTTTTTT.

The chain links TRBV7-2 to TRBJ2-1, with 15 bases matching TRBD2. The V gene end was trimmed by 5 bases and the J gene end by 15 bases; junction bases not matched to a gene: 11. The V gene's germline CDR1 is SGHTA and CDR2 FQGNSA. The CDR3 loop spans 15 amino acids. CDR3 sequence: CASSPGLAGGPTSFF. In nucleotides, the CDR3 is TGTGCCAGCAGCCCTGGACTAGCGGGAGGGCCAACTTCGTTCTTC.

The J gene is TRBJ2-2, the V gene TRBV13; TRBD2 matches 8 bases. The CDR3 contains 17 residues. CDR1 and CDR2 from the germline V gene are PRHDT and FYEKMQ (reference sequence). V lost 0 bases and J lost 7; bases outside the gene matches: 10. This CDR3 is CASSLGLLAGFGGELFF. CDR3 DNA sequence: TGTGCCAGCAGCTTAGGGCTCCTAGCGGGCTTTGGCGGGGAGCTGTTTTTT.

This clone has only a few counts. The chain joins TRBV25-1 to TRBJ1-2; no firm D call. Between the trimmed V and J ends, which lost 3 bases and 4 bases, there was a span of 9 bases. From germline, CDR1 is MGHDK and CDR2 SYGVNS. The CDR3 length is 13 residues. CDR3 nucleotide sequence: TGTGCCAGCAGTGACAGAGACTCCTATGGCTACACCTTC. This gives the protein CASSDRDSYGYTF.

This clone was recorded a few times. V is TRBV28 and J is TRBJ2-2; D may be TRBD2 (7 bases). Looked up from germline, CDR1 is MDHEN and CDR2 is SYDVKM. V dropped 6 bases and J dropped 1 base, with 9 bases sitting between them. This CDR3 has 14 amino acids. The CDR3 protein is CASRGGGNTGELFF. DNA of the CDR3: TGTGCCAGCAGGGGAGGGGGGAACACCGGGGAGCTGTTTTTT.

The chain couples TRBV6-5 to TRBJ2-1, with D maybe TRBD2 (5 bases). Trimming stripped 4 bases from V and 6 bases from J, with 10 bases between. Germline-derived CDR1 and CDR2 are MNHEY and SVGAGI. The CDR3 covers 13 residues. The CDR3 sequence is CASSSPGVNEQFF. The CDR3, as DNA: TGTGCCAGCAGTTCCCCCGGGGTCAATGAGCAGTTCTTC.